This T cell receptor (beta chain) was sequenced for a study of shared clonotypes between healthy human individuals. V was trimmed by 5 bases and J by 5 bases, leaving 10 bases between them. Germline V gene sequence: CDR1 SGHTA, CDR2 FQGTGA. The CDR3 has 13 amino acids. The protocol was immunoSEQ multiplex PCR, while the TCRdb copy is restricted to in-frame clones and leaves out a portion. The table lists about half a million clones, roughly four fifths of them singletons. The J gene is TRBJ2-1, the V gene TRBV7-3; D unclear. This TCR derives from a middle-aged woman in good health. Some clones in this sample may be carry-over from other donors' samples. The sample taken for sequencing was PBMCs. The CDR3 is CASSLDMNNEQFF. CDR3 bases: TGTGCCAGCAGCCTCGATATGAACAATGAGCAGTTCTTC.